This T cell receptor beta chain comes out of a study of T cell changes during pregnancy in multiple sclerosis. V gave up 5 bases and J gave up 9 bases, with 26 bases separating them. Germline V CDR1 and CDR2: GTSNPN, SVGIG (reference sequence). This CDR3 spans 16 amino acids. Data came from immunoSEQ multiplex PCR; TCRdb stores just in-frame clones and leaves some out. This repertoire shows roughly 90,000 clones, less than 95% found once; its top ten account for 0.95%. The chain is built from TRBV30 and TRBJ2-1; D might be TRBD1 (6 bases). The sample was peripheral blood, taken before pregnancy. The sequence came from a female donor with multiple sclerosis, enrolled in a pregnancy study. CDR3 residues: CAWPPRPGAGVPEQFF. The CDR3 DNA follows: TGTGCCTGGCCACCTAGGCCCGGGGCAGGGGTTCCTGAGCAGTTCTTC.